The rows below give T cell receptor beta chains drawn from one sample of a study of blood T cell repertoires in COVID-19. The assay was immunoSEQ multiplex PCR, and TCRdb's table has in-frame clones only and misses some. Of around 230,000 clones listed, more than 85% were seen once; the top ten hold just over 0.7%. The sequenced sample was peripheral blood. These receptors were collected from a man between 40 and 49 years old with acute or convalescent COVID-19. CDR3s include the opening cysteine and the closing phenylalanine or tryptophan. The D gene is left open where the match is weak. Size values are once, few and many counts, or a class for expanded clones, and some rows have none.

v_gene	abundance	d_gene	j_gene	CDR3nt	CDR3aa
TRBV7-8	-	-	TRBJ1-1	TGTGCCAGCAGCTCCAGGGAGGAGAGCACTGAAGCTTTCTTT	CASSSREESTEAFF
TRBV5-1	-	TRBD1	TRBJ2-7	TGCGCCAGCAGCTTGGTTGGTCAGGGGGCTGTCGAGCAGTACTTC	CASSLVGQGAVEQYF
TRBV28	-	-	TRBJ2-1	TGTGCGATATGGGCAGACAATGAGCAGTTCTTC	CAIWADNEQFF
TRBV10-1	-	TRBD2	TRBJ2-7	TGCGCCAGCAGTGAGTTTGCTAGCGGGTCCTACGAGCAGTACTTC	CASSEFASGSYEQYF
TRBV2	once	TRBD1	TRBJ2-7	TGTGCCAGCAACGGAGGGACAGGGGACTACGAGCAGTACTTC	CASNGGTGDYEQYF
TRBV6-5	-	TRBD1	TRBJ1-4	TGTGCCACCAAGACAGGGTATGAAAAACTGTTTTTT	CATKTGYEKLFF
TRBV7-8	-	TRBD1	TRBJ1-6	TGTGCCAGCAGCCTGACCCCGGGACAGACTAATTCACCCCTCCACTTT	CASSLTPGQTNSPLHF
TRBV19	-	-	TRBJ2-5	TGTGCCAGTAGTACCAGGGGCCCGTGGCAAGAGACCCAGTACTTC	CASSTRGPWQETQYF
TRBV3-1/TRBV3-2	-	TRBD2	TRBJ2-1	TGTGCCAGCAGCCAAGATCGGGGTAGCGGGGGTTTGGATGAGCAGTTCTTC	CASSQDRGSGGLDEQFF
TRBV9	-	-	TRBJ1-2	TGTGCCAGCAGCGTTCCCCCCAGGGATGGCTACACCTTC	CASSVPPRDGYTF